Sequencing of this T cell receptor beta chain was carried out in a study of T-cell reconstitution after alpha-beta-depleted transplantation in children. A library of TCRbeta sequences, prepared with unique molecular identifiers, was generated. Each CDR3 protein is one row after TCRdb ran MiXCR on the PCR reads. Seen here are 480,000 or so distinct CDR3 sequences, more than 9% observed once, and the top ten hold 2% to 2.5%. The study's findings and limits: Roughly two months post-transplant, alpha-beta T cells reportedly originated from several hundred graft clones that had expanded. It was newly produced T cells that mostly accounted for T-cell counts and diversity one year after transplant. Diversity of TCRbeta at day 60 was high in some patients, arising from surviving recipient T cells and thymic progenitors.

The V gene's germline CDR1 is MDHEN and CDR2 SYDVKM. The CDR3 runs to 14 residues. Trimming removed 6 bases from V and 2 bases from J, with 14 bases in between. This clonotype was seen repeatedly, ten times or more. Its antigen is as yet unknown. This chain connects TRBV28 to TRBJ2-7; D gene ambiguous. The sequence came from a child aged 2 to 15 with inherited bone marrow failure, due to receive a stem cell transplant. The source was PBMCs, collected before TCRalphabeta/CD19-depleted stem cell transplant. CDR3 nucleotide sequence: TGTGCCAGCAGAAGCCCAGACGGAACCTACGAGCAGTACTTC. Translation gives CASRSPDGTYEQYF. The full variable domain, rest sourced from reference TRBV28 and TRBJ2-7, is DVKVTQSSRYLVKRTGEKVFLECVQDMDHENMFWYRQDPGLGLRLIYFSYDVKMKEKGDIPEGYSVSREKKERFSLILESASTNQTSMYLCASRSPDGTYEQYFGPGTRLTVT.